The clone carrying this T cell receptor (beta chain) has a handful of counts. This entry is derived from a study of T cells after yellow fever vaccination. Germline V gene data show CDR1 as SGHTS and CDR2 as YDEGEE. Trimming took 0 bases from V and 4 from J, leaving 10 bases between them. The CDR3 is 14 amino acids. One entry per CDR3 protein results from TCRdb running MiXCR on the 5' RACE reads. The sample carries some 340,000 distinct CDR3 sequences, about 10% recorded once. The starting material was CD4+ T cells sorted from PBMCs, obtained 45 days after the yellow fever booster vaccination. This clonotype was sampled from a man aged 18 to 29 who received the YFV17D yellow fever vaccine. The chain recombines TRBV5-8 with TRBJ2-5; D may correspond to TRBD1 or TRBD2 (5 bases each). The CDR3 sequence is CASSLAWGTETQYF. The DNA for the CDR3 is TGTGCCAGCAGCTTGGCCTGGGGGACAGAGACCCAGTACTTC.